Listed below are T cell receptor beta chains from one sample, sequenced in a study of shared clonotypes between healthy human individuals. Profiling relied on immunoSEQ multiplex PCR, and the TCRdb table lists in-frame clones only, not all of them. The sample carries about 1.5 million clones, 95% to 97% recorded once. The sequencing input was naive CD4+ T cells sorted from blood. The receptors originated from a man in his thirties or forties in good health. Each CDR3 is given with its conserved first and last residue. The order of the fields is J gene, CDR3 length, V gene, CDR3 protein.

>TRBJ1-5|15|TRBV19
CASSIVGSSNQPQHF
>TRBJ2-1|15|TRBV5-1
CASSSVGTTYNEQFF
>TRBJ2-5|17|TRBV5-8
CASSWEKTGARQETQYF
>TRBJ1-1|15|TRBV6-1
CASSEPWTVNTEAFF
>TRBJ2-2|17|TRBV4-2
CASSQEPQRGATGELFF
>TRBJ2-7|12|TRBV28
CATHRGRHEQYF
>TRBJ1-5|15|TRBV6-5
CAIRRDRTFNQPQHF
>TRBJ1-3|14|TRBV5-4
CASSFRDSGNTIYF
>TRBJ2-4|15|TRBV11-2
CASTLGGTSKNIQYF
>TRBJ2-6|15|TRBV25-1
CASSGHRAGANVLTF
>TRBJ2-5|15|TRBV10-3
CAISDPSGGSETQYF
>TRBJ2-5|16|TRBV10-2
CASSDTSGSSQETQYF
>TRBJ1-1|16|TRBV6-5
CASSYLRGAGVTEAFF
>TRBJ2-1|15|TRBV9
CASSVGGQTYNEQFF
>TRBJ2-2|13|TRBV29-1
CSVRGRVTGELFF
>TRBJ2-1|15|TRBV7-2
CASGPRLAGGTSQFF
>TRBJ2-7|15|TRBV4-3
CASSQGGTGVYEQYF
>TRBJ1-4|14|TRBV7-8
CASSFNRVAEKLFF
>TRBJ2-3|16|TRBV7-2
CASRDTPGPITDTQYF
>TRBJ2-7|12|TRBV7-2
CASHGSSYEQYF
>TRBJ2-5|14|TRBV5-6
CASSLEELPETQYF
>TRBJ2-5|17|TRBV7-9
CASSLAPTSGRKETQYF
>TRBJ2-5|14|TRBV11-2
CASSSGLAGETQYF
>TRBJ2-1|18|TRBV11-2
CASSLRIQPRRLYTEQFF
>TRBJ2-2|17|TRBV5-1
CASSGLAGTVLAGELFF
>TRBJ2-5|11|TRBV20-1
CSATGSGTQYF
>TRBJ1-2|15|TRBV2
CASSEPRGGTDLYTF
>TRBJ2-7|15|TRBV18
CASSPPGQGLHEQYF
>TRBJ2-3|15|TRBV9
CASSVAGPTADTQYF